The sequence of this T cell receptor beta chain was determined in a study of cytomegalovirus exposure and HLA in healthy donors. Findings of the study overall: Productive status was seen about 87% or about 30% of the time for most TCR beta V segments in an earlier analysis. Cytomegalovirus-associated status was assigned to about 170 TCR beta chains.

PCR amplification relied on 60 Vbeta primers (plus 13 Jbeta primers). This table comes from immunoSEQ multiplex PCR, and its TCRdb copy is limited to in-frame clones, with some not included. The table records some 150,000 clones, approximately 80% of them present only once. Per germline, CDR1 SEHNR and CDR2 FQNEAQ (reference sequence). With V trimmed by 1 base and J by 1 base, 10 bases remained unmatched. The CDR3 is 17 residues long. On this clone itself: What it recognizes is unknown.

Samples came from healthy bone marrow donors. This sequence was found in a man between 18 and 35 years old in good health and CMV-seropositive. The sequenced material came from PBMCs. The genes are TRBV7-9 and TRBJ2-7; 7 bases agree with TRBD2. CDR3 loop: CASSLDQAGALSYEQYF. As DNA, the CDR3 is TGTGCCAGCAGCTTAGATCAGGCGGGAGCGCTATCCTACGAGCAGTACTTC.